This is a list of T cell receptor beta chains from one sample in a study of blood T cell repertoires in COVID-19. Assay used: immunoSEQ multiplex PCR; TCRdb lists only in-frame clones, some missing. The repertoire includes about 280,000 clones, 65% to 90% of them detected once, and less than 15% sits in the top ten. Sequenced material: peripheral blood. The receptors originated from a human donor in a cohort sampled during active COVID-19. CDR3s include the opening cysteine and the closing phenylalanine or tryptophan.

V | CDR3
TRBV5-1 | CASSFGTGGTLAKNIQYF
TRBV5-4 | CASSLAGVEGNIQYF
TRBV5-1 | CASSSSPLGRGSFYEQYF
TRBV18 | CASSPSSHSVYTEAFF
TRBV24-1 | CATSDGQGSRGYTF
TRBV3-1/TRBV3-2 | CASSPSTFSEAFF
TRBV18 | CASSPGSPDYEQYF
TRBV6-2/TRBV6-3 | CASSPPTGGYEQYF
TRBV2 | CASSDTSGRINEQFF
TRBV28 | CASNFQGLPQHF